These 9 T cell receptor beta chains came from one sample sequenced in a study of blood T cell repertoires in COVID-19. This table comes from immunoSEQ multiplex PCR, and its TCRdb copy is limited to in-frame clones, with some not included. The sample shows about 72,000 clones, around 83% of them seen only once. Sequencing used peripheral blood. The receptor set was obtained from a woman of 80 years or more with active or convalescent COVID-19.

This chain links TRBV27 with TRBJ1-2, with D unresolved. Germline CDR1 MNHEY, CDR2 SMNVEV (reference sequence). The CDR3 has 14 residues. Trimming took off 0 bases at V and 2 bases at J, with 7 bases between the two ends. The CDR3: CASSLSYSNYGYTF. In DNA form, the CDR3 reads TGTGCCAGCAGTTTATCTTATAGCAACTATGGCTACACCTTC.

The chain links TRBV2 to TRBJ2-7; D is possibly TRBD2 (6 bases). The V end lost 7 bases, the J end lost 3 bases, and 16 bases lay between the germline ends. Germline-derived CDR1 and CDR2 are SNHLY and FYNNEI. This CDR3 contains 14 residues. DNA for the CDR3: TGTGCCAGCAATGGGGTTAGGGGAGGCTACGAGCAGTACTTC. Translated: CASNGVRGGYEQYF. Variable domain in full (rest from reference TRBV2 and TRBJ2-7): EPEVTQTPSHQVTQMGQEVILRCVPISNHLYFYWYRQILGQKVEFLVSFYNNEISEKSEIFDDQFSVERPDGSNFTLKIRSTKLEDSAMYFCASNGVRGGYEQYFGPGTRLTVT.

The gene calls are TRBV5-1 and TRBJ1-4; 8 bases line up with TRBD1. This CDR3 has 14 amino acids. The germline V gene has CDR1 SGHRS and CDR2 YFSETQ. V gave up 4 bases and J gave up 7 bases; unmatched junction bases: 6. The CDR3 is CASSNDRGGEKLFF. The CDR3, as DNA: TGCGCCAGCAGCAACGACAGGGGTGGTGAAAAACTGTTTTTT.

The rearrangement links TRBV4-2 to TRBJ2-3; D call uncertain. The CDR3 sequence is 15 residues long. The V gene lost 0 bases and the J gene lost 7 bases, with 14 bases spanning the gap. CDR1 is LGHNA and CDR2 is YNFKEQ in the germline V gene. The CDR3, as DNA: TGTGCCAGCAGCCAAGACAAGACAATGTTTTATACGCAGTATTTT. Amino acid sequence: CASSQDKTMFYTQYF.

The V gene is TRBV7-8, the J gene TRBJ2-5; D remains unclear. Trimming removed 3 bases from V and 1 base from J, with 15 bases in between. Germline V gene lookup returns CDR1 SGHVS and CDR2 FQNEAQ. The CDR3 contains 16 residues. The CDR3 nucleotides read TGTGCCAGCAGCTTTGGCCTCAACCCTCCCCAAGAGACCCAGTACTTC. Translated: CASSFGLNPPQETQYF.

The chain uses TRBV4-3 and TRBJ1-2; D uncertain. The CDR3 covers 14 residues. V lost 5 bases, J lost 8 bases, and 18 bases lay in between. Per the germline V gene, CDR1 is LGHNA and CDR2 is YSLEER. In nucleotides, the CDR3 is TGCGCCAGCAGCGAAGGGCAGGCCCATGAAGGCTACACCTTC. Encoded protein: CASSEGQAHEGYTF.

The chain uses TRBV30 and TRBJ1-6, with 8 bases aligning to TRBD1. The germline CDR1 and CDR2 sequences are GTSNPN and SVGIG (reference sequence). The CDR3 is made up of 15 amino acids. Trimming at V came to 3 bases and at J to 7 bases, leaving 8 bases not matched to a gene. The CDR3 region is CAWSLRQGRNSPLHF. DNA of the CDR3: TGTGCCTGGAGCTTAAGACAGGGGAGGAATTCACCCCTCCACTTT. Filled out from reference TRBV30 and TRBJ1-6, the complete variable domain reads SQTIHQWPATLVQPVGSPLSLECTVEGTSNPNLYWYRQAAGRGLQLLFYSVGIGQISSEVPQNLSASRPQDRQFILSSKKLLLSDSGFYLCAWSLRQGRNSPLHFGNGTRLTVT.

The chain uses TRBV30 and TRBJ1-2; TRBD1 agrees at 7 bases. This CDR3 is 14 amino acids long. V was clipped by 5 bases and J by 7 bases; unmatched bases: 13. Germline lookup yields CDR1 GTSNPN and CDR2 SVGIG (reference sequence). The CDR3 DNA sequence: TGTGCCTGGGGTGGGGATCCGACAGGGAGTGGCTACACCTTC. Residues: CAWGGDPTGSGYTF.

This chain uses TRBV5-1 with TRBJ2-3; a possible D gene is TRBD1 (5 bases). V was clipped by 0 bases and J by 1 base, with 12 bases between them. The CDR3 consists of 16 residues. Germline lookup yields CDR1 SGHRS and CDR2 YFSETQ. CDR3 residues: CASSLASGARTDTQYF. For the CDR3, the DNA is TGCGCCAGCAGCTTGGCCAGTGGGGCCCGCACAGATACGCAGTATTTT.